Shown below are 26 T cell receptor beta chains from a single sample sequenced in a study of identical twins. TCRdb ran MiXCR on the 5' RACE reads and lists one entry per CDR3 protein. The sample gives 450,000 to 650,000 distinct CDR3 sequences, 12% to 15% of which show up once; roughly 0.44% is in the top ten. A further study also used this sample, focusing on yellow fever vaccine responses in identical twins.

The source material was CD4+ T cells sorted from blood. These receptors all come from a woman aged 18-35 years in good health.

V is TRBV6-1 and J is TRBJ1-1; D not certain. V lost 1 base, J lost 3 bases, and 6 bases lay in between. This CDR3 spans 13 amino acids. The germline gives CDR1 MNHNS, CDR2 SASEGT. Written as DNA, the CDR3 is TGTGCCAGCAGTGAAGACCGTTACACTGAAGCTTTCTTT. It encodes CASSEDRYTEAFF.

The chain recombines TRBV25-1 with TRBJ1-1; D might be TRBD1 (5 bases). V was trimmed by 5 bases and J by 1 base, leaving 17 bases between them. CDR1 and CDR2 from the germline V gene are MGHDK and SYGVNS. This CDR3 is 16 amino acids long. The CDR3 protein is CASSTTLGVTNTEAFF. In DNA form, the CDR3 reads TGTGCCAGCAGTACCACCTTGGGGGTTACGAACACTGAAGCTTTCTTT.

V gene TRBV6-1 combines with J gene TRBJ2-1; 9 bases fit TRBD1. V lost 7 bases to trimming and J lost 12 bases; unmatched junction nucleotides: 10. Germline CDR1 is MNHNS and CDR2 is SASEGT. This CDR3 is built from 13 residues. The CDR3 is CASIRTGGAGQFF. The CDR3 DNA is TGTGCCAGCATCCGAACAGGGGGCGCAGGGCAGTTCTTC.

The DNA of the CDR3 is TGTGCCAGCAGCTTAGTAGACTGGTATACTAGCACAGATACGCAGTATTTT. Translated: CASSLVDWYTSTDTQYF. V is TRBV7-2 and J is TRBJ2-3; D is undetermined. The V and J ends lost 1 base and 0 bases respectively, with 14 bases between them. This CDR3 region has 17 residues. Germline assignment: CDR1 SGHTA and CDR2 FQGNSA.

This clonotype was observed a few times. The J gene is TRBJ2-2, the V gene TRBV7-9, with TRBD2 matching 12 bases. The V and J ends lost 5 bases and 5 bases, in that order; junction bases with no gene match: 9. This CDR3 is 17 amino acids long. CDR1 is SEHNR, CDR2 FQNEAQ, per germline (reference sequence). CDR3 protein: CASSPRLAGEDTGELFF. For the CDR3, the DNA is TGTGCCAGCAGCCCGAGACTAGCGGGAGAGGATACCGGGGAGCTGTTTTTT.

This clonotype was counted between two and nine times. The chain couples TRBV4-2 to TRBJ2-3, with TRBD2 identical over 13 bases. This CDR3 comprises 18 residues. Germline lookup yields CDR1 LGHNA and CDR2 YNFKEQ. J gave up 4 bases and V 4 bases, and 11 bases lay outside the gene matches. The CDR3 DNA sequence: TGTGCCAGCAGCCTAACCGGGACTAGCGGGGTGAGTGCAGATACGCAGTATTTT. It encodes CASSLTGTSGVSADTQYF.

The table lists this clonotype with a few counts. The chain employs TRBV20-1 and TRBJ2-6; D is unresolved. This CDR3 is 15 amino acids long. V was cut by 6 bases and J by 0 bases, with 12 bases left in between. Per the germline V gene, CDR1 is DFQATT and CDR2 is SNEGSKA (reference sequence). The DNA of the CDR3 is TGCAGTGCCTCAGAACTGCCCTCTGGGGCCAACGTCCTGACTTTC. Amino acid sequence: CSASELPSGANVLTF.

The chain employs TRBV2 and TRBJ2-1; D ambiguous. This CDR3 comprises 15 residues. V was cut by 2 bases and J by 6 bases, with 14 bases left in between. Germline V lookup: CDR1 SNHLY, CDR2 FYNNEI. CDR3: CASSETTLRSNEQFF. CDR3 in DNA: TGTGCCAGCAGTGAAACAACCCTCCGCAGCAATGAGCAGTTCTTC.

The chain joins TRBV6-2 or TRBV6-3 to TRBJ2-7; D uncertain. Germline V gene sequence: CDR1 MNHEY, CDR2 SVGEGT. V was cut by 0 bases and J by 7 bases, with 4 bases left in between. The CDR3 contains 11 residues. Here the CDR3 DNA reads TGTGCCAGCAGTTACTCGGGTGAGCAGTACGTC. It yields the protein CASSYSGEQYV.

This clonotype was seen at least ten times. The genes are TRBV21-1 and TRBJ2-7; TRBD1, the table's D call, lacks a check against the DNA. TRBV21-1 is noted as a pseudogene. CDR3 length: 11 amino acids. CDR3 region: CASNSPREQYV. The CDR3 nucleotides read TGTGCCAGCAACAGTCCCCGAGAGCAGTACGTC.

The chain links TRBV7-8 to TRBJ2-7, with D possibly being TRBD1 (5 bases). The CDR3 length is 13 residues. Germline V gives CDR1 SGHVS, CDR2 FQNEAQ. Trimming pared 7 bases from V and 0 bases from J, leaving 10 bases between. The CDR3: CASTGRASYEQYF. CDR3 coding DNA: TGTGCCAGCACCGGCAGGGCCTCCTACGAGCAGTACTTC.

J is TRBJ2-3 and V is TRBV11-2; D is ambiguous. V dropped 7 bases and J dropped 1 base, with 6 bases sitting between them. The CDR3 sequence is 12 residues long. Germline V gives CDR1 SGHAT, CDR2 FQNNGV. The CDR3 loop reads CASNLGTDTQYF. The CDR3 nucleotides read TGTGCCAGCAACCTGGGCACAGATACGCAGTATTTT.

The chain is built from TRBV5-1 and TRBJ2-3; maybe TRBD1 (6 bases). The CDR3 is 15 amino acids. V was clipped by 2 bases and J by 5 bases, with 15 bases between them. The germline gives CDR1 SGHRS, CDR2 YFSETQ. The CDR3 region has the DNA TGCGCCAGCAGCTTAGACAGGCCAAATGGAGATACGCAGTATTTT. It codes for CASSLDRPNGDTQYF.

To note about this clonotype: The junction departs from the called germline gene at one end, perhaps through a read error. The J gene is TRBJ2-1, the V gene TRBV5-1; D ambiguous. CDR3 length: 15 residues. The germline gives CDR1 SGHRS, CDR2 YFSETQ. In nucleotides, the CDR3 is TGCGCCAGCAGCTTAGGAGAGAGTTTGGGCAATCAGCAGTTCTTC. It specifies CASSLGESLGNQQFF.

This chain uses TRBV10-2 with TRBJ2-7, with D unclear. This CDR3 spans 11 amino acids. V lost 4 bases, J lost 0 bases, and 1 base lay in between. The V gene's germline CDR1 is WSHSY and CDR2 SAAADI. CDR3 nucleotide sequence: TGCGCCAGCAGTGGCTCCTACGAGCAGTACGTC. Protein: CASSGSYEQYV.

The rearrangement links TRBV2 to TRBJ2-4; the match to TRBD2 covers 8 bases. Germline V CDR1 and CDR2: SNHLY, FYNNEI. The CDR3 sequence is 15 residues long. Trimming cost V 2 bases and J 2 bases; bases outside gene matches: 2. The CDR3, as DNA: TGTGCCAGCAGTGAACGGGAGGGAACCAAAAACATTCAGTACTTC. It specifies CASSEREGTKNIQYF. The whole variable domain, remainder taken from reference TRBV2 and TRBJ2-4, is EPEVTQTPSHQVTQMGQEVILRCVPISNHLYFYWYRQILGQKVEFLVSFYNNEISEKSEIFDDQFSVERPDGSNFTLKIRSTKLEDSAMYFCASSEREGTKNIQYFGAGTRLSVL.

This clonotype was detected many times. The chain has TRBV7-9 and TRBJ1-4; tentatively, D is TRBD1 (5 bases). This CDR3 region has 13 residues. V gave up 5 bases and J gave up 8 bases, with 12 bases separating them. Germline CDR1 and CDR2: SEHNR and FQNEAQ (reference sequence). As DNA, the CDR3 is TGTGCCAGCAGCCTCGGGACGGGGGAAAAACTGTTTTTT. This gives the protein CASSLGTGEKLFF.

This clonotype was observed a few times. The genes are TRBV20-1 and TRBJ2-5; 7 nucleotides match TRBD2. The CDR3 length is 12 residues. Germline CDR1 is DFQATT and CDR2 is SNEGSKA (reference sequence). V dropped 5 bases and J dropped 2; count of bases not matched to a gene: 2. Here the CDR3 reads CSARTRQETQYF. The DNA of the CDR3 is TGCAGTGCTCGGACTAGACAAGAGACCCAGTACTTC.

This clonotype was counted many times. V is TRBV12-3 or TRBV12-4 and J is TRBJ1-2; possible D gene TRBD1, 6 bases. V lost 3 bases and J 7 bases, leaving 15 bases between the germline ends. There are 14 residues in the CDR3. The CDR3 DNA follows: TGTGCCAGCAGTTTTGGGCAGGGGCCGGGTGGCTACACCTTC. It specifies CASSFGQGPGGYTF.

The chain has TRBV19 and TRBJ1-5; tentatively, D is TRBD1 (6 bases). This CDR3 has 13 residues. Trimming pared 4 bases from V and 7 bases from J, leaving 11 bases between. Per the germline V gene, CDR1 is LNHDA and CDR2 is SQIVND (reference sequence). In DNA, the CDR3 is TGTGCCAGTAGTAACTCACAGGGACAGCCCCAGCATTTT. Protein sequence: CASSNSQGQPQHF.

The chain recombines TRBV5-1 with TRBJ2-7; D might be TRBD1 (5 bases). Trimming took 0 bases from V and 8 from J, leaving 12 bases between them. The CDR3 is 13 amino acids. The germline V gene has CDR1 SGHRS and CDR2 YFSETQ. CDR3 sequence (DNA): TGCGCCAGCAGCTTGGGACAGCAGAGCCAGCAGTACTTC. This encodes CASSLGQQSQQYF.

This clonotype showed up just a few times. The chain uses TRBV7-9 and TRBJ1-1, with D tentatively TRBD1 (5 bases). CDR1 is SEHNR, CDR2 FQNEAQ, per germline (reference sequence). Trimming shortened V by 10 bases and J by 5 bases, and 20 bases separated the two germline ends. The CDR3 consists of 14 residues. The CDR3 reads CATNQRGWGTEAFF. The CDR3 DNA is TGTGCCACCAACCAAAGGGGCTGGGGGACTGAAGCTTTCTTT.

This clonotype was recorded at least ten times. The V and J genes are TRBV6-5 and TRBJ2-1, with a weak D call TRBD2 (7 bases). This CDR3 contains 17 residues. Trimming removed 0 bases at V and 3 bases at J, with 15 bases between. Looked up from germline, CDR1 is MNHEY and CDR2 is SVGAGI. This CDR3 reads CASSYSKGGMGYNEQFF. The CDR3 DNA follows: TGTGCCAGCAGTTACTCGAAGGGGGGGATGGGCTACAATGAGCAGTTCTTC.

This clonotype was picked up a small number of times. The rearrangement links TRBV10-3 to TRBJ2-6; no firm D call. The V end was cut by 2 bases, the J end by 0 bases, with 5 bases between. CDR3 length equals 15 residues. Germline assignment: CDR1 ENHRY and CDR2 SYGVKD. The CDR3 loop reads CAISETGSGANVLTF. As DNA, the CDR3 is TGTGCCATCAGTGAGACGGGCTCTGGGGCCAACGTCCTGACTTTC.

This rearrangement joins TRBV12-3 or TRBV12-4 to TRBJ1-6; weak D call: TRBD1 (6 bases). Trimming took off 5 bases at V and 7 bases at J, with 12 bases between the two ends. The CDR3 extends over 14 amino acids. CDR3: CASSPQGRNSPLHF. In DNA, the CDR3 is TGTGCCAGCAGTCCCCAGGGGAGGAATTCACCCCTCCACTTT.

This clonotype is a singleton in its sample. The chain employs TRBV20-1 and TRBJ2-1, with 14 bases fitting TRBD2. With 2 bases clipped from V and 8 bases from J, the junction kept 5 bases outside the gene matches. Germline loops: CDR1 DFQATT, CDR2 SNEGSKA (reference sequence). The CDR3 sequence is 15 residues long. The CDR3 protein is CSARPRTSGRYEQFF. The DNA of the CDR3 is TGCAGTGCTAGACCCCGGACTAGCGGGAGGTATGAGCAGTTCTTC.